A selection of T cell receptor beta chains follows, all from one sample in a study of cytomegalovirus exposure and HLA in healthy donors. TCRdb's copy holds only in-frame clones and misses some; the assay was immunoSEQ multiplex PCR. The sample has fewer than 200,000 clones; over 75% are singletons. Specimen: PBMCs. The receptors were gathered from a girl under three years old in good health and CMV-seronegative. CDR3s include the opening cysteine and the closing phenylalanine or tryptophan.

v_call cdr3_aa
TRBV18 CASSLSEQGFYEQYF
TRBV6-5 CASSSGGVNSNQPQHF
TRBV11-3 CASSLGRAHINNEQFF
TRBV23-1 CASSQVRTGVFGTKNIQYF
TRBV10-3 CAILAGHGKRGSSYNEQFF
TRBV7-3 CASSPSFSGGKTGELFF
TRBV19 CASTSQGATGQPQHF
TRBV19 CASSRAGLAGGGETQYF
TRBV2 CASSEHRGDQPQHF
TRBV6-1 CASSEGSGGTDTQYF
TRBV4-1 CASSLRDSSNEQFF
TRBV28 CASQMPTQGGGNQPQHF
TRBV5-1 CASSYLADSTDTQYF
TRBV5-6 CASSFTTSGGYTDTQYF
TRBV13 CASGSGDIQYF
TRBV9 CASSDLAGDTEAFF
TRBV5-5 CASRQSGQGITEAFF
TRBV5-1 CASSLDRGGKETQYF
TRBV7-2 CASSLVWRDTQYF
TRBV15 CATHPLAGAPDEQFF
TRBV4-3 CASSPDSGGPTGIDYEQYF
TRBV30 CAWRRDNNYGYTF
TRBV7-2 CASSLVSGTGTYGYTF
TRBV21-1 CASSPDRENQPQHF
TRBV12-5 CASGLVREGPTF
TRBV4-2 CASSLSGNTIYF
TRBV5-1 CASSLRDKNIQYF
TRBV5-8 CATVSRRPDRGSGNTIYF
TRBV2 CASSEAPGQGDGYTF
TRBV11-2 CASSLVLGDYEQYF
TRBV27 CVSRTNTGELFF
TRBV15 CATSRDFGGRAYEQYF
TRBV30 CALNDREFGGYTF
TRBV6-1 CASSEGQGRWGEQYF
TRBV4-1 CASSQYGQGTEAFF
TRBV11-2 CASSLAGRGMRETQYF
TRBV19 CASSMGQAYEQYF
TRBV14 CASSRPGLATLYEQYF
TRBV7-9 CASSYTGPNTEAFF
TRBV12-5 CASGLDTYEQYF
TRBV9 CASSPPGTGTPGQFF
TRBV19 CASKGGNYGYTF
TRBV10-1 CASSESGLWNLAGVYNEQFF